These 15 T cell receptor beta chains share one sample of origin, sequenced in a study of CD8 T cells in Susac syndrome. When the RNA was reverse transcribed, random hexamers were used with an input of roughly 0.45 to 1 ug. MiXCR, applied by TCRdb to the immunoSEQ multiplex PCR reads, yields one record per CDR3 protein. The sample yields 230,000 or so distinct CDR3 sequences, about 96% seen once. The sample consisted of CD4+ T cells from PBMCs. The source of these receptors is a human donor with multiple sclerosis.

This chain's CDR3 is CASGPRGEGAEAFF. The DNA of the CDR3 is TGTGCTAGTGGTCCACGGGGGGAGGGGGCTGAAGCTTTCTTT. The V gene is TRBV12-5, the J gene TRBJ1-1; D is possibly TRBD1 (6 bases). V lost 5 bases to trimming and J lost 6 bases, with 16 bases between them. Germline V gene lookup returns CDR1 LGHNT and CDR2 FRNRAP. The CDR3 is 14 amino acids.

This chain connects TRBV18 to TRBJ2-5; TRBD2 matches 9 bases. The CDR3 sequence is 15 residues long. V lost 6 bases and J lost 5; bases outside the gene matches: 10. The germline CDR1 and CDR2 sequences are KGHSH and LQKENI. In DNA form, the CDR3 reads TGTGCCAGCTCGCCCGGGACTAGCCTCGTGGAGACCCAGTACTTC. It translates to CASSPGTSLVETQYF. The full variable domain, in which reference TRBV18 and TRBJ2-5 provide the parts outside the CDR3, is NAGVMQNPRHLVRRRGQEARLRCSPMKGHSHVYWYRQLPEEGLKFMVYLQKENIIDESGMPKERFSAEFPKEGPSILRIQQVVRGDSAAYFCASSPGTSLVETQYFGPGTRLLVL.

This clonotype was seen only a few times. V gene TRBV20-1 combines with J gene TRBJ2-1; D ambiguous. The CDR3 is made up of 11 amino acids. Germline CDR1 reads DFQATT; CDR2 reads SNEGSKA (reference sequence). Trimming took off 3 bases at V and 4 bases at J, with 4 bases between the two ends. The CDR3 bases are TGCAGTGCTAGTCCATACAATGAGCAGTTCTTC. Amino acid sequence: CSASPYNEQFF.

This clonotype has more than one count but fewer than ten. This chain connects TRBV5-1 to TRBJ2-7; no clear D gene. Trimming took 0 bases from V and 3 from J, leaving 7 bases between them. Germline-derived CDR1 and CDR2 are SGHRS and YFSETQ. The CDR3 runs to 13 residues. The DNA of the CDR3 is TGCGCCAGCAGCTTGGACGGAATCTACGAGCAGTACTTC. Translation gives CASSLDGIYEQYF.

Here the CDR3 reads CSVPQGRFDTEAFF. CDR3 bases: TGCAGCGTGCCACAGGGGCGGTTTGACACTGAAGCTTTCTTT. The chain couples TRBV29-1 to TRBJ1-1; 7 positions match TRBD1. Per the germline V gene, CDR1 is SQVTM and CDR2 is ANQGSEA. V was pared by 6 bases and J by 3 bases, with 10 bases of the junction left unmatched. The CDR3 runs 14 residues. Based on the CDR3 plus reference TRBV29-1 and TRBJ1-1, the full variable domain is SAVISQKPSRDICQRGTSLTIQCQVDSQVTMMFWYRQQPGQSLTLIATANQGSEATYESGFVIDKFPISRPNLTFSTLTVSNMSPEDSSIYLCSVPQGRFDTEAFFGQGTRLTVV.

The chain links TRBV5-6 to TRBJ2-3; the D gene is possibly TRBD2 (5 bases). V dropped 3 bases and J dropped 1 base, with 12 bases sitting between them. Germline V gene lookup returns CDR1 SGHDT and CDR2 YYEEEE. The CDR3 runs 15 residues. CDR3 region: CASSSGILGTDTQYF. CDR3 coding DNA: TGTGCCAGCAGCTCCGGGATCCTTGGCACAGATACGCAGTATTTT.

This chain connects TRBV29-1 to TRBJ1-1; no definite D call. Trimming took 7 bases from V and 1 from J, leaving 10 bases between them. There are 12 residues in the CDR3. The germline V gene encodes CDR1 SQVTM and CDR2 ANQGSEA. The DNA of the CDR3 is TGCAGCGCTGCTGGACCGAACACTGAAGCTTTCTTT. This gives the protein CSAAGPNTEAFF.

J is TRBJ1-5 and V is TRBV15, with a tentative D call TRBD1 (6 bases). Trimming stripped 0 bases from V and 0 bases from J, with 6 bases between. Germline V lookup: CDR1 LNHNV, CDR2 YYDKDF (reference sequence). CDR3 length: 15 residues. Here the CDR3 reads CATSRDRGSNQPQHF. DNA for the CDR3: TGTGCCACCAGCAGAGACAGGGGTAGCAATCAGCCCCAGCATTTT.

In its sample, this clonotype was seen once. V gene TRBV29-1 combines with J gene TRBJ2-5, with D maybe TRBD2 (6 bases). The germline gives CDR1 SQVTM, CDR2 ANQGSEA. V was trimmed by 4 bases and J by 5 bases, leaving 14 bases between them. This CDR3 comprises 13 residues. For the CDR3, the DNA is TGCAGCGTTGTGACCGGGGGAGTGGAGACCCAGTACTTC. Encoded protein: CSVVTGGVETQYF.

The rearrangement uses TRBV9 and TRBJ2-2, with unresolved D. This CDR3 region has 13 residues. The ends were cut back, 3 bases at V and 0 bases at J, with 3 bases in the middle. Looked up from germline, CDR1 is SGDLS and CDR2 is YYNGEE. The CDR3 DNA follows: TGTGCCAGCAGCGATGCGAACACCGGGGAGCTGTTTTTT. It specifies CASSDANTGELFF. The complete variable domain, with remaining parts taken from reference TRBV9 and TRBJ2-2, reads DSGVTQTPKHLITATGQRVTLRCSPRSGDLSVYWYQQSLDQGLQFLIQYYNGEERAKGNILERFSAQQFPDLHSELNLSSLELGDSALYFCASSDANTGELFFGEGSRLTVL.

This chain joins TRBV7-9 and TRBJ2-5; 9 nucleotides agree with TRBD2. CDR1 and CDR2 from the germline V gene are SEHNR and FQNEAQ (reference sequence). The CDR3 is 14 residues long. J was trimmed by 4 bases and V by 2 bases; bases with no gene match: 2. The CDR3 DNA reads TGTGCCAGCAGCTTACTAGCGGGACTAGAGACCCAGTACTTC. Translated: CASSLLAGLETQYF. The variable domain in full, with the rest retrieved from reference TRBV7-9 and TRBJ2-5, is DTGVSQNPRHKITKRGQNVTFRCDPISEHNRLYWYRQTLGQGPEFLTYFQNEAQLEKSRLLSDRFSAERPKGSFSTLEIQRTEQGDSAMYLCASSLLAGLETQYFGPGTRLLVL.

The rearrangement uses TRBV7-9 and TRBJ2-5; D possibly uses TRBD1 or TRBD2 (5 bases each). From germline, CDR1 is SEHNR and CDR2 FQNEAQ (reference sequence). The V end lost 4 bases, the J end lost 4 bases, and 19 bases lay between the germline ends. This CDR3 spans 16 amino acids. The CDR3 reads CASSSEGLWGTETQYF. The CDR3 DNA follows: TGTGCCAGCAGCTCAGAAGGACTTTGGGGGACAGAGACCCAGTACTTC.

CDR3 protein: CSVGHRASGANVLTF. The CDR3, as DNA: TGCAGCGTTGGTCACAGGGCGTCTGGGGCCAACGTCCTGACTTTC. V is TRBV29-1 and J is TRBJ2-6; D may be TRBD1 (6 bases). V was shortened by 4 bases and J by 1 base, with 11 bases between the two germline ends. The CDR3 totals 15 residues. The germline V gene encodes CDR1 SQVTM and CDR2 ANQGSEA. Looking up the rest from reference TRBV29-1 and TRBJ2-6 gives the full variable domain: SAVISQKPSRDICQRGTSLTIQCQVDSQVTMMFWYRQQPGQSLTLIATANQGSEATYESGFVIDKFPISRPNLTFSTLTVSNMSPEDSSIYLCSVGHRASGANVLTFGAGSRLTVL.

The rearrangement links TRBV20-1 to TRBJ2-1; D unclear. The CDR3 has 15 residues. CDR1 DFQATT and CDR2 SNEGSKA come from the germline V gene (reference sequence). The V end lost 5 bases, the J end lost 5 bases, and 19 bases lay between the germline ends. The CDR3 DNA is TGCAGTGCTCGCCCCCCGGCAGTTACCAACAATGAGCAGTTCTTC. Encoded protein: CSARPPAVTNNEQFF.

V and J are TRBV9 and TRBJ2-5; D remains unclear. The germline V and J ends were trimmed by 3 bases and 0 bases, with 3 bases remaining between them. There are 12 residues in the CDR3. Germline assignment: CDR1 SGDLS and CDR2 YYNGEE. CDR3 amino acids: CASSAYQETQYF. The CDR3 DNA reads as TGTGCCAGCAGCGCCTACCAAGAGACCCAGTACTTC.